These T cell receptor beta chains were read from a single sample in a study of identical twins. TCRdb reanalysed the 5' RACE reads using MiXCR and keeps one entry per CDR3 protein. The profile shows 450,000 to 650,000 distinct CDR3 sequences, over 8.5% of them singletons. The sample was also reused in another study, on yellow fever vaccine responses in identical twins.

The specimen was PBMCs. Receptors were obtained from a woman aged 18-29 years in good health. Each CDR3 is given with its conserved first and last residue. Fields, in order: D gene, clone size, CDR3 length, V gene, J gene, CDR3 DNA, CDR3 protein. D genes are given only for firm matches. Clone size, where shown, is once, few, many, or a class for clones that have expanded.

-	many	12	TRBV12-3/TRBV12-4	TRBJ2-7	TGTGCCAGCAGTTTAGGTCCCCTCGAGCAGTACTTC	CASSLGPLEQYF
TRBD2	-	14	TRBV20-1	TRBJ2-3	TGCAGTGCTAGTCTAGCGGGGGGTTTCGATACGCAGTATTTT	CSASLAGGFDTQYF
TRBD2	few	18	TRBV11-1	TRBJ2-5	TGTGCCAGCAGCTTCGGACTAGCGGGGATAGAACAGGTAGAGACCCAGTACTTC	CASSFGLAGIEQVETQYF
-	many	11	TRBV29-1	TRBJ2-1	TGCAGCGCTGGGACATCTTTTGAGCAGTTCTTC	CSAGTSFEQFF
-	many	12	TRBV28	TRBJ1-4	TGTGCCAGCAGTTTAAGGGGTTGGGGACTGTTTTTT	CASSLRGWGLFF
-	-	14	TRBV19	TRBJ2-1	TGTGCCAGTAGTGGCGGCAGGGAGAGCAATGAGCAGTTCTTC	CASSGGRESNEQFF
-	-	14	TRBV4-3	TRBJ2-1	TGCGCCAGCAGCCAGTCCCTTCGAAGCAATGAGCAGTTCTTC	CASSQSLRSNEQFF
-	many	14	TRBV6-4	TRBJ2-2	TGTGCCAGCAGTGACTCAGGGCACACCGGGGAGCTGTTTTTT	CASSDSGHTGELFF
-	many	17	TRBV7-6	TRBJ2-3	TGTGCCAGCAGCTTAGGGTTTTGGCGGGGATTCACAGATACGCAGTATTTT	CASSLGFWRGFTDTQYF
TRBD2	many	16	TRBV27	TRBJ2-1	TGTGCCAGCAGTTTTCTCCAGCGGGGGGGCAGGAATGAGCAGTTCTTC	CASSFLQRGGRNEQFF
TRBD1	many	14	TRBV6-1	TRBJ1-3	TGTGCCAGCAGTGCGGGCGACAGGGGTTACACCATATATTTT	CASSAGDRGYTIYF
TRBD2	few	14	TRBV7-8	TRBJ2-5	TGTGCCAGCAGCCGTGGCGGGGGATTAGAGACCCAGTACTTC	CASSRGGGLETQYF
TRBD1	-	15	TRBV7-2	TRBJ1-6	TGTGCCAGCAGCTCCCTTGGGACAGGGTGGTCACCCCTCCACTTT	CASSSLGTGWSPLHF
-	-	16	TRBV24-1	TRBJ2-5	TGTGCCACCAGTGACCGAGACCTGGCGGATCAAGAGACCCAGTACTTC	CATSDRDLADQETQYF
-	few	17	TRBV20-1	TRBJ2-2	TGCAGTGCTAGAGATTCTCGGGGAAGTGCGAACACCGGGGAGCTGTTTTTT	CSARDSRGSANTGELFF
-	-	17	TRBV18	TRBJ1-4	TGTGCCAGCTCACCGGGACGATTAGGGGCAACTAATGAAAAACTGTTTTTT	CASSPGRLGATNEKLFF
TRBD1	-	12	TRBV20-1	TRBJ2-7	TGCAGTAGCAGGGGGCTAGTATACGAGCAGTACTTC	CSSRGLVYEQYF
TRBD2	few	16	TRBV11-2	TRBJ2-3	TGTGCCAGCAGCGCCTGGGCTAGCGGGAGTACAGATACGCAGTATTTT	CASSAWASGSTDTQYF
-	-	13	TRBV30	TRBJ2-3	TGTGCCTCCGGGGTCCTGTTACGAGATACGCAGTATTTT	CASGVLLRDTQYF
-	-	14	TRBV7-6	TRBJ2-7	TGTGCCAGCAGCTCCGGGACCGTACAATACGAGCAGTACTTC	CASSSGTVQYEQYF
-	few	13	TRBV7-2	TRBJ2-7	TGTGCCAGCAGTCCCCCAGGTTACGACGAGCAGTACTTC	CASSPPGYDEQYF
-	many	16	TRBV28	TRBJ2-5	TGTGCCACCAGCAGTTTCCGCACTTCCCTTCAAGAGACCCAGTACTTC	CATSSFRTSLQETQYF
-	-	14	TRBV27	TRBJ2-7	TGTGCCAGCAGTTTTGGGAAGGGACCCTACGAGCAGTACTTC	CASSFGKGPYEQYF
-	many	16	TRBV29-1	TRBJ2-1	TGCAGCGTTGAAGGGGAGACAGCCAGAACCTACAATGAGCAGTTCTTC	CSVEGETARTYNEQFF
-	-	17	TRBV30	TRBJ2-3	TGTGCCTGGAGTGCACCCGCTCTAGGCCTAAGCACAGATACGCAGTATTTT	CAWSAPALGLSTDTQYF
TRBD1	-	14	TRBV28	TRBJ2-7	TGTGCCAGCAGCCACGGACAGGGGCTGTACGAGCAGTACTTC	CASSHGQGLYEQYF
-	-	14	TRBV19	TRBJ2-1	TGTGCCAGTAGTAGATCCCCGGGCGGGAATGAGCAGTTCTTC	CASSRSPGGNEQFF
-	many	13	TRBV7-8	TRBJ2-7	TGTGCCAGCAGCTTAAGGGAGAGCTACGAGCAGTACTTC	CASSLRESYEQYF
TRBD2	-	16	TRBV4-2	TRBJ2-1	TGTGCCAGCAGCCAAGATGGTGGTAGCGGGGGCAATGAGCAGTTCTTC	CASSQDGGSGGNEQFF
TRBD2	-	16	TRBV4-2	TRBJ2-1	TGTGCCAGCAGCCAAGCGGGCGGGAGCTATGACAATGAGCAGTTCTTC	CASSQAGGSYDNEQFF
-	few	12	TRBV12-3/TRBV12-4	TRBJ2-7	TGTGCCAGCAGGGGGGCAGGGGATGAGCAGTACTTC	CASRGAGDEQYF
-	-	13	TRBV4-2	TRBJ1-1	TGTGCCAGCAGCCAAGTTGGTTACACTGAAGCTTTCTTT	CASSQVGYTEAFF
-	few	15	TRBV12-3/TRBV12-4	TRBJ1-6	TGTGCCAGCAGTTTCGGAAGGGACTATAATTCACCCCTCCACTTT	CASSFGRDYNSPLHF
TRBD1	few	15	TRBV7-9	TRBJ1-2	TGTGCCAGCAGCTTAATAAGACAGGGGGCAGGTGGCTACACCTTC	CASSLIRQGAGGYTF
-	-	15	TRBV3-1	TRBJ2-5	TGTGCCAGCAGCCAAGGAAAGGGTAGAAGAGAGACCCAGTACTTC	CASSQGKGRRETQYF
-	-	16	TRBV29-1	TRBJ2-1	TGCAGCGTTGAATTGGACACTTTTGGCCGCTACAATGAGCAGTTCTTC	CSVELDTFGRYNEQFF
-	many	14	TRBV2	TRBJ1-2	TGTGCCAGCAGGGACGGACCGACCCTTTCGGGCTACACCTTC	CASRDGPTLSGYTF
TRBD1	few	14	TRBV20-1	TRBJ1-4	TGCAGTGCAGAGGACAGGGGGCTCGGTGAAAAACTGTTTTTT	CSAEDRGLGEKLFF
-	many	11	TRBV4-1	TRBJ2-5	TGCGCCAGCAGCCAAGACGAGACCCAGTACTTC	CASSQDETQYF
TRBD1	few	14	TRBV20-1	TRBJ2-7	TGCAGTGCTAGAGAGGGACAGGGGGCACACGAGCAGTACTTC	CSAREGQGAHEQYF
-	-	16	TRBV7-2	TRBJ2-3	TGTGCCAGCAGCTTAGTAGGTACAGCTAGCACAGATACGCAGTATTTT	CASSLVGTASTDTQYF
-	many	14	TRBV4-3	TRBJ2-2	TGCGCCAGCAGCTCCCGTCGGGGGACCGGGGAGCTGTTTTTT	CASSSRRGTGELFF
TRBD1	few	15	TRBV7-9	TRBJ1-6	TGTGCCAGCAGCTCACGGGACAGCACAAATTCACCCCTCCACTTT	CASSSRDSTNSPLHF
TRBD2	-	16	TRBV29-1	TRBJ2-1	TGCAGCGTTGAGAGGGGCGGGGGAGGCTCCTACAATGAGCAGTTCTTC	CSVERGGGGSYNEQFF
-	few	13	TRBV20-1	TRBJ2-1	TGCAGTGCTGGGAGGACGAATAACAATGAGCAGTTCTTC	CSAGRTNNNEQFF
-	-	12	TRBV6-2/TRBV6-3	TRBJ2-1	TGTGCCAGCACTCAGGACATTAATGAGCAGTTCTTC	CASTQDINEQFF
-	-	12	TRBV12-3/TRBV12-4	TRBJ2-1	TGTGCCAGCAGTTTAGGGGAGAATGAGCAGTTCTTC	CASSLGENEQFF
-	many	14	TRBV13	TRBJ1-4	TGTGCCAGCAGCCAACGTCGTGGGAATGAAAAACTGTTTTTT	CASSQRRGNEKLFF
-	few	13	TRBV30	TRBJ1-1	TGTGCCTGGAGTGGGGGTAAGAACACTGAAGCTTTCTTT	CAWSGGKNTEAFF
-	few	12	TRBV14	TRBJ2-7	TGTGCCAGCAGCCAAACGACCCTCGGGCAGTACTTC	CASSQTTLGQYF
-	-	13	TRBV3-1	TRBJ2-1	TGTGCCAGCAGCCAAGGACTGCGGGATGAGCAGTTCTTC	CASSQGLRDEQFF
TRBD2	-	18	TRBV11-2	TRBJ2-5	TGTGCCAGCAGATCTGGACTAGCGGGAGGGGGGCTTCAAGAGACCCAGTACTTC	CASRSGLAGGGLQETQYF
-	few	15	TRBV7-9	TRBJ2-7	TGTGCCAGCAGCGGCACGGGCGAGGTATCCTACGAGCAGTACTTC	CASSGTGEVSYEQYF
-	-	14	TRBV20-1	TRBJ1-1	TGCAGTGCTAGAGATCTAAAACAGAACACTGAAGCTTTCTTT	CSARDLKQNTEAFF
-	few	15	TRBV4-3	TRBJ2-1	TGCGCCAGCAGCCAAACGAGGAGCTCCTACAATGAGCAGTTCTTC	CASSQTRSSYNEQFF
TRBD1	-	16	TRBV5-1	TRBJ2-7	TGCGCCAGCAGCACCCTGGGACAGGGCACCTCCTACGAGCAGTACTTC	CASSTLGQGTSYEQYF
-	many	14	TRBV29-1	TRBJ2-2	TGCAGCGTTAGGTTGGCCGTAAACACCGGGGAGCTGTTTTTT	CSVRLAVNTGELFF
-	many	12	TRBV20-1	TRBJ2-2	TGCAGTGCTCCCGAGAACACCGGGGAGCTGTTTTTT	CSAPENTGELFF
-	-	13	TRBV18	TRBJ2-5	TGTGCCAGCTCAGTTACTAGCAGTGAGACCCAGTACTTC	CASSVTSSETQYF
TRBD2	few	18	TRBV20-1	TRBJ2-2	TGCAGTGCTAACGCCCCGGGACTAGCGGGGGTATACACCGGGGAGCTGTTTTTT	CSANAPGLAGVYTGELFF